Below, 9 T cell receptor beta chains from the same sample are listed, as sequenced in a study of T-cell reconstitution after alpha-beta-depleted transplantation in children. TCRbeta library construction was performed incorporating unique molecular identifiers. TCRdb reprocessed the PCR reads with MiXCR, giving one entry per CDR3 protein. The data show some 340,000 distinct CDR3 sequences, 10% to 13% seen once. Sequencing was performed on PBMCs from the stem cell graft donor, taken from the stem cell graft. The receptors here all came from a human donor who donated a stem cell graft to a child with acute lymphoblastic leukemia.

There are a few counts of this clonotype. CDR3 in DNA: TGTGCCAGCAGTTCGCTGGGGGGGACATTCAGGCATGAGCAGTTCTTC. This translates into CASSSLGGTFRHEQFF. V is TRBV12-3 or TRBV12-4 and J is TRBJ2-1; a weak D match, TRBD2 (7 bases). Trimming removed 4 bases from V and 8 bases from J, with 21 bases in between. The CDR3 length is 16 residues.

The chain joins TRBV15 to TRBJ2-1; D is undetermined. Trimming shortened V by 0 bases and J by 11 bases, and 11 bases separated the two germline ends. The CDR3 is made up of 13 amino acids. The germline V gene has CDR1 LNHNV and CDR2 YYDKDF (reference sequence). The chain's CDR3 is CATSRDLGEKQFF. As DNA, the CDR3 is TGTGCCACCAGCAGAGATCTGGGCGAGAAGCAGTTCTTC.

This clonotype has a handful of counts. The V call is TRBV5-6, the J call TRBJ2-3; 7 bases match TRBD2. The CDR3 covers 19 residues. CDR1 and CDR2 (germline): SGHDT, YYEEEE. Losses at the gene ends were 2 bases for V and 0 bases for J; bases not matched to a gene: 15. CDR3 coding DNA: TGTGCCAGCAGCTTACCCCACCCTTGGTCTAGCGGAAGCACAGATACGCAGTATTTT. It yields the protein CASSLPHPWSSGSTDTQYF.

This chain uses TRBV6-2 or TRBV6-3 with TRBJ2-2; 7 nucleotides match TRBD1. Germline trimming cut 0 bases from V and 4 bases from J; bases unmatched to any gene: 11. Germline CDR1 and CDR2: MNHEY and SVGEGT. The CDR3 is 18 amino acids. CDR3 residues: CASSYSLQGQTCTGELFF. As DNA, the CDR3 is TGTGCCAGCAGTTACTCCTTGCAGGGACAGACTTGCACCGGGGAGCTGTTTTTT.

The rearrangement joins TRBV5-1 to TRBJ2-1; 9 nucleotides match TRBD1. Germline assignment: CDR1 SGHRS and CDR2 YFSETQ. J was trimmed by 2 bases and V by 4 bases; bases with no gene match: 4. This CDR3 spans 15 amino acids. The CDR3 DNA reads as TGCGCCAGCAGCCTCCGGGACAGGGCCTACAATGAGCAGTTCTTC. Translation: CASSLRDRAYNEQFF.

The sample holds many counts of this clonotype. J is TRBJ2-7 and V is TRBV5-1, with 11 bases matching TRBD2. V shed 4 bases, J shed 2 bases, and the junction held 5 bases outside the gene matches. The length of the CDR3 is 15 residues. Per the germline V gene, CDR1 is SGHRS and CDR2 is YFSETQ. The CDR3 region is CASSPLAGGTYEQYF. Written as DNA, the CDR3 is TGCGCCAGCAGCCCCTTAGCGGGAGGGACCTACGAGCAGTACTTC.

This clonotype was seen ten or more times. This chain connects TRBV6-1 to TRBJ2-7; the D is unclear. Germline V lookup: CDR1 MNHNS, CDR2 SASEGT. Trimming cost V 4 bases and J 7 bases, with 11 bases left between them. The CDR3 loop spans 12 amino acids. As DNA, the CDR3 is TGTGCCAGCAGTGTGGGCTTACGAGAGCAGTACTTC. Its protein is CASSVGLREQYF.

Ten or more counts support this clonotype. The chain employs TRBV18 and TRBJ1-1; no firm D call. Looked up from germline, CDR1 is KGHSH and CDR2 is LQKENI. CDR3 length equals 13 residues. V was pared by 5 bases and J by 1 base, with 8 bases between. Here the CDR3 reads CASSSSRNTEAFF. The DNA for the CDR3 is TGTGCCAGCTCATCCAGCCGGAACACTGAAGCTTTCTTT. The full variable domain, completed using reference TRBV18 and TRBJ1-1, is NAGVMQNPRHLVRRRGQEARLRCSPMKGHSHVYWYRQLPEEGLKFMVYLQKENIIDESGMPKERFSAEFPKEGPSILRIQQVVRGDSAAYFCASSSSRNTEAFFGQGTRLTVV.

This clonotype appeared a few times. CDR3 nucleotides: TGCGCCAGCAGCGGTACAGGGGGAGCCCTCTACGAGCAGTACTTC. This codes for CASSGTGGALYEQYF. The chain combines TRBV10-1 with TRBJ2-7; 8 bases line up with TRBD1. Germline CDR1 is WNHNN and CDR2 is SYGVQD (reference sequence). This CDR3 has 15 amino acids. V shed 6 bases and J 3 bases; nucleotides not matched to a gene: 10.